This is a list of T cell receptor beta chains from one sample in a study of control samples from healthy donors and cancer patients. Sequencing used immunoSEQ multiplex PCR; TCRdb keeps in-frame clones, though not all of them. Of approximately 140,000 clones listed, 93% were seen once; the top ten hold 5% to 7%. Sequencing was done on a sample of blood. These receptors were obtained from a man aged 18 to 35 in good health. Both conserved end residues are trimmed from each CDR3. The D gene is left open where the match is weak.

j_call v_call d_call cdr3_aa
TRBJ2-1 TRBV5-6 NA ASSLAPNIGEQF
TRBJ2-1 TRBV9 TRBD2 ASSRLAGINEQF
TRBJ1-1 TRBV6-5 NA ASLSRAMNTEAF
TRBJ2-1 TRBV7-3 NA ASSSRGDSYNEQF
TRBJ1-1 TRBV29-1 TRBD1 SVGRGTGGTEAF
TRBJ2-7 TRBV4-1 NA ASSQETRSYEQY
TRBJ2-2 TRBV28 TRBD1 ASRTGWDGELF
TRBJ1-1 TRBV30 NA AWSVKLNTEAF
TRBJ2-7 TRBV7-2 NA ASSRERAYEQY
TRBJ2-7 TRBV4-1 TRBD1 ASSLGQGAREQY
TRBJ1-1 TRBV19 NA ASQGQRNTEAF
TRBJ2-1 TRBV5-5 NA ASSFPLGAAEHNEQF
TRBJ2-6 TRBV4-3 TRBD1 ASSRTGAGANVLT
TRBJ2-7 TRBV27 NA ASSSYNSGPSYEQY
TRBJ2-7 TRBV19 NA ASSMGLRSSYEQY
TRBJ1-1 TRBV19 NA ASWGFGVTEAF
TRBJ1-2 TRBV4-3 NA ASSQGSGRDYGYT
TRBJ2-6 TRBV6-2/TRBV6-3 TRBD1 ASSLGTGTGANVLT